One sample yielded the 28 T cell receptor beta chains listed below, sequenced in a study of blood T cell repertoires in COVID-19. Sequenced by immunoSEQ multiplex PCR; TCRdb stores in-frame clones only, minus some. The table lists more than 250,000 clones, 80% to 90% of them singletons. The specimen was PBMCs or T cells enriched from blood (not recorded which). Source of these receptors: a young man who had recovered from COVID-19.

The chain has TRBV30 and TRBJ2-7; D possibly corresponds to TRBD2 (6 bases). Germline-derived CDR1 and CDR2 are GTSNPN and SVGIG (reference sequence). The CDR3 has 13 residues. This chain's CDR3 is CASSPGVLYEQYF. The CDR3 DNA reads as TGTGCTTCTTCCCCGGGGGTCCTCTACGAGCAGTACTTC.

This chain links TRBV6-4 with TRBJ1-6; no reliable D call. The CDR3 runs to 12 residues. Germline CDR1 is MRHNA and CDR2 is SNTAGT. CDR3: CANVRLGSPLHF. DNA for the CDR3: TGTGCAAACGTAAGGCTAGGTTCACCCCTCCACTTT.

The chain couples TRBV13 to TRBJ1-1; D is unclear. The CDR3 has 15 amino acids. Trimming pared 5 bases from V and 1 base from J, leaving 14 bases between. Germline CDR1 reads PRHDT; CDR2 reads FYEKMQ (reference sequence). DNA for the CDR3: TGTGCCAGCAGCCCCCTCCGCCCGGGGAACACTGAAGCTTTCTTT. Translated: CASSPLRPGNTEAFF.

About this clone: The junction differs from germline at one of its ends, possibly a read error. The rearrangement links TRBV7-7 to TRBJ2-1; TRBD2 might be the D (6 bases). The CDR3 is 13 amino acids. The germline V gene has CDR1 SSHAT and CDR2 FNYEAQ (reference sequence). In nucleotides, the CDR3 is TGTGCTAGCAGCTTAGCGGTCGGGAATGAGCAGTTCTTC. It codes for CASSLAVGNEQFF. The full variable domain, completed using reference TRBV7-7 and TRBJ2-1, is GAGVSQSPRYKVTKRGQDVTLRCDPISSHATLYWYQQALGQGPEFLTYFNYEAQPDKSGLPSDRFSAERPEGSISTLTIQRTEQRDSAMYRCASSLAVGNEQFFGPGTRLTVL.

J is TRBJ2-1 and V is TRBV29-1; the match to TRBD1 covers 8 bases. V gave up 5 bases and J gave up 5 bases; unmatched junction bases: 5. CDR1 is SQVTM and CDR2 is ANQGSEA in the germline V gene. This CDR3 is built from 13 residues. CDR3 region: CSVWTGLNNEQFF. The CDR3 DNA sequence: TGCAGCGTTTGGACAGGGCTGAACAATGAGCAGTTCTTC.

CDR3 in DNA: TGTGCCAGCAGCTCTGGACAGGGTAGTGTACTTGGCTACACCTTC. Translating it yields CASSSGQGSVLGYTF. The chain is built from TRBV25-1 and TRBJ1-2; 8 bases are a match to TRBD1. The V segment lost 6 bases and the J segment 7 bases; nucleotides outside the gene matches: 13. The V gene's germline CDR1 is MGHDK and CDR2 SYGVNS. The CDR3 runs to 15 residues.

A few counts support this clone. The J gene is TRBJ1-2, the V gene TRBV27; no definite D call. The CDR3 contains 13 residues. CDR1 and CDR2 from the germline V gene are MNHEY and SMNVEV (reference sequence). V was trimmed by 5 bases and J by 6 bases, leaving 13 bases between them. The CDR3 reads CASSPRRLDGYTF. The CDR3 bases are TGTGCCAGCAGTCCCAGAAGGCTAGATGGCTACACCTTC.

The CDR3: CASSPQTGTGYGYTF. DNA for the CDR3: TGTGCCAGCAGCCCCCAGACCGGGACAGGCTATGGCTACACCTTC. The V gene is TRBV7-2, the J gene TRBJ1-2; 8 bases agree with TRBD1. V shed 5 bases, J shed 4 bases, and the junction held 9 bases outside the gene matches. The CDR3 sequence is 15 residues long. Germline V CDR1 and CDR2: SGHTA, FQGNSA. The variable domain in full, completed from reference TRBV7-2 and TRBJ1-2, reads GAGVSQSPSNKVTEKGKDVELRCDPISGHTALYWYRQSLGQGLEFLIYFQGNSAPDKSGLPSDRFSAERTGGSVSTLTIQRTQQEDSAVYLCASSPQTGTGYGYTFGSGTRLTVV.

V usage is TRBV5-5 and J usage is TRBJ2-2, with D possibly matching TRBD1 (6 bases). CDR3 length equals 14 residues. Trimming left V 3 bases short and J 8 bases short, with 14 bases between. Germline CDR1 reads SGHKS; CDR2 reads YYEKEE (reference sequence). CDR3 coding DNA: TGTGCCAGCAGCTATGGAACAGGGTGGGGGGAGCTGTTTTTT. Its translation is CASSYGTGWGELFF.

V and J are TRBV7-9 and TRBJ1-6, with D possibly being TRBD1 (5 bases). This CDR3 comprises 13 residues. The germline V gene encodes CDR1 SEHNR and CDR2 FQNEAQ (reference sequence). With 7 bases removed from V and 9 bases from J, the gap between germline ends came to 13 bases. The CDR3 coding sequence is TGTGCCAGCACCCAGGGATCGTTTTCACCCCTCCACTTT. Translating gives CASTQGSFSPLHF.

This chain connects TRBV5-5 to TRBJ2-2, with TRBD2 identical over 7 bases. CDR1 and CDR2 from the germline V gene are SGHKS and YYEKEE (reference sequence). V was pared by 3 bases and J by 0 bases, with 14 bases of the junction left unmatched. The CDR3 length is 19 residues. DNA of the CDR3: TGTGCCAGCAGCTCGTCCGGCGGGGGATGGACGTCGAACACCGGGGAGCTGTTTTTT. As protein: CASSSSGGGWTSNTGELFF.

In its sample, this clone was seen once. The CDR3 is CASSQGSAGGENTQYF. The CDR3 region has the DNA TGCGCCAGCAGCCAAGGGTCAGCGGGGGGTGAAAATACGCAGTATTTT. This chain uses TRBV4-1 with TRBJ2-3, with 9 bases lining up with TRBD2. CDR3 size: 16 residues. V lost 1 base, J lost 7 bases, and 9 bases stayed unmatched. CDR1 and CDR2 from the germline V gene are MGHRA and YSYEKL.

The genes are TRBV6-2 or TRBV6-3 and TRBJ1-1, with D tentatively TRBD1 (6 bases). Germline assignment: CDR1 MNHEY and CDR2 SVGEGT. The CDR3 is 16 amino acids. V shed 0 bases and J shed 2 bases, with 13 bases lying between them. The CDR3 protein is CASSYSGRGPNTEAFF. In DNA, the CDR3 is TGTGCCAGCAGTTACTCGGGCAGGGGCCCCAACACTGAAGCTTTCTTT.

In this sample, this clone turned up once. The chain combines TRBV29-1 with TRBJ1-1; D is ambiguous. This CDR3 comprises 13 residues. Germline lookup yields CDR1 SQVTM and CDR2 ANQGSEA. With 4 bases removed from V and 1 base from J, the gap between germline ends came to 10 bases. The DNA for the CDR3 is TGCAGCGTTGGACACAGTAAGAACACTGAAGCTTTCTTT. This encodes CSVGHSKNTEAFF. Supplemented by reference TRBV29-1 and TRBJ1-1, the full variable domain reads SAVISQKPSRDICQRGTSLTIQCQVDSQVTMMFWYRQQPGQSLTLIATANQGSEATYESGFVIDKFPISRPNLTFSTLTVSNMSPEDSSIYLCSVGHSKNTEAFFGQGTRLTVV.

This clone was recorded only once. The chain couples TRBV18 to TRBJ2-2; 11 positions match TRBD2. Trimming at V came to 0 bases and at J to 5 bases, leaving 8 bases not matched to a gene. CDR1 and CDR2 from the germline V gene are KGHSH and LQKENI. The CDR3 runs 18 residues. The DNA of the CDR3 is TGTGCCAGCTCACCACCCTTAGCGGGGGGGCCGAGGACCGGGGAGCTGTTTTTT. It encodes CASSPPLAGGPRTGELFF.

The V call is TRBV12-5, the J call TRBJ1-5; no clear D gene. CDR3 length equals 12 residues. The V end was cut by 4 bases, the J end by 4 bases, with 5 bases between. Looked up from germline, CDR1 is LGHNT and CDR2 is FRNRAP. The CDR3 region is CASGWRNQPQHF. CDR3 in DNA: TGTGCTAGTGGTTGGAGAAATCAGCCCCAGCATTTT.

The sample holds one count of this clone. The chain carries TRBV6-5 and TRBJ1-5, with 8 bases that match TRBD1. Per the germline V gene, CDR1 is MNHEY and CDR2 is SVGAGI. V lost 0 bases to trimming and J lost 4 bases; unmatched junction nucleotides: 2. This CDR3 is built from 15 residues. The CDR3 DNA sequence: TGTGCCAGCAGTTACTCATGGACAGGGAATCAGCCCCAGCATTTT. It is translated as CASSYSWTGNQPQHF.

V gene TRBV19 combines with J gene TRBJ1-5, with 9 nucleotides matching TRBD1. After removal of 4 bases from V and 4 bases from J, the junction contained 5 bases not matched to a gene. The germline gives CDR1 LNHDA, CDR2 SQIVND (reference sequence). The CDR3 spans 15 residues. The CDR3 sequence is CASSKGQGLNQPQHF. The CDR3 region has the DNA TGTGCCAGTAGTAAAGGACAGGGGCTGAATCAGCCCCAGCATTTT.

In its sample, this clone was seen once. DNA of the CDR3: TGTGCCAGCAGTTACGGTTGGCAGGCGAACACTGAAGCTTTCTTT. Translation gives CASSYGWQANTEAFF. The rearrangement uses TRBV6-5 and TRBJ1-1; D gene uncertain. CDR1 is MNHEY and CDR2 is SVGAGI in the germline V gene. The CDR3 extends over 15 amino acids. Trimming took off 2 bases at V and 1 base at J, with 11 bases between the two ends.

The CDR3 here is CASSLGPNQPQHF. In nucleotides, the CDR3 is TGTGCCAGCAGCTTGGGGCCCAATCAGCCCCAGCATTTT. The rearrangement joins TRBV11-2 to TRBJ1-5; maybe TRBD1 (5 bases). V lost 3 bases to trimming and J lost 3 bases, with 6 bases between them. Per germline, CDR1 SGHAT and CDR2 FQNNGV. This CDR3 contains 13 residues.

This chain uses TRBV9 with TRBJ1-3; TRBD1 is a possible D gene (6 bases). The CDR3 is 18 amino acids. With 0 bases removed from V and 0 bases from J, the gap between germline ends came to 16 bases. CDR1 SGDLS and CDR2 YYNGEE come from the germline V gene. This CDR3 reads CASSVELTGYSSGNTIYF. The CDR3 DNA sequence: TGTGCCAGCAGCGTAGAATTAACAGGGTATAGCTCTGGAAACACCATATATTTT.

The sample holds a few counts of this clone. This chain's CDR3 is CASSLLTSGGAKNIQYF. The CDR3, as DNA: TGTGCCAGCAGCTTGTTAACTAGCGGGGGGGCCAAAAACATTCAGTACTTC. This chain uses TRBV7-8 with TRBJ2-4; TRBD2 aligns across 12 bases. Trimming cost V 3 bases and J 1 base; bases outside gene matches: 4. The CDR3 is 17 residues long. Germline V CDR1 and CDR2: SGHVS, FQNEAQ.

The chain has TRBV5-1 and TRBJ1-2, with 8 bases that match TRBD1. Germline-derived CDR1 and CDR2 are SGHRS and YFSETQ. J was trimmed by 4 bases and V by 3 bases; bases with no gene match: 5. This CDR3 comprises 14 residues. The CDR3 DNA sequence: TGCGCCAGCAGCTACACGGGACAGGCCTATGGCTACACCTTC. Its translation: CASSYTGQAYGYTF.

V is TRBV24-1 and J is TRBJ2-5; TRBD2 aligns across 9 bases. Germline CDR1 is KGHDR and CDR2 is SFDVKD. There are 14 residues in the CDR3. The J segment lost 9 bases and the V segment lost 2 bases, leaving 6 bases of the junction unmatched. The CDR3 reads CATSDSLAGWAQYF. The CDR3 DNA is TGTGCCACCAGTGATTCTCTAGCGGGGTGGGCCCAGTACTTC.

The chain employs TRBV30 and TRBJ2-2; D possibly corresponds to TRBD1 (7 bases). This CDR3 is 15 amino acids long. V was trimmed by 3 bases and J by 6 bases, leaving 17 bases between them. The germline V gene encodes CDR1 GTSNPN and CDR2 SVGIG (reference sequence). The CDR3 DNA is TGTGCCTGGAGAACCAGGGGGAGGCGATCCGGGGAGCTGTTTTTT. Translated: CAWRTRGRRSGELFF.

This clone came up once. The chain has TRBV6-1 and TRBJ1-2; D perhaps matches TRBD1 (5 bases). Trimming stripped 1 base from V and 8 bases from J, with 11 bases between. The CDR3 spans 13 residues. Germline assignment: CDR1 MNHNS and CDR2 SASEGT. CDR3 loop: CASSEGLGAGYTF. As DNA, the CDR3 is TGTGCCAGCAGTGAAGGTTTAGGGGCCGGCTACACCTTC.

The CDR3 DNA is TGCGCCAGCAGCACGGACAGTTACTACGAGCAGTACTTC. It specifies CASSTDSYYEQYF. The chain is built from TRBV5-1 and TRBJ2-7, with D possibly being TRBD1 (6 bases). Trimming left V 4 bases short and J 3 bases short, with 11 bases between. CDR1 SGHRS and CDR2 YFSETQ come from the germline V gene. This CDR3 region has 13 residues.

The chain recombines TRBV7-9 with TRBJ2-7, with D possibly TRBD2 on 5 matching bases. Trimming took off 5 bases at V and 0 bases at J, with 17 bases between the two ends. This CDR3 contains 16 residues. The V gene's germline CDR1 is SEHNR and CDR2 FQNEAQ (reference sequence). CDR3 protein: CASSTQTEVDSYEQYF. The CDR3 bases are TGTGCCAGCAGCACCCAGACGGAGGTGGACTCCTACGAGCAGTACTTC. The whole variable domain, remainder taken from reference TRBV7-9 and TRBJ2-7, is DTGVSQNPRHKITKRGQNVTFRCDPISEHNRLYWYRQTLGQGPEFLTYFQNEAQLEKSRLLSDRFSAERPKGSFSTLEIQRTEQGDSAMYLCASSTQTEVDSYEQYFGPGTRLTVT.